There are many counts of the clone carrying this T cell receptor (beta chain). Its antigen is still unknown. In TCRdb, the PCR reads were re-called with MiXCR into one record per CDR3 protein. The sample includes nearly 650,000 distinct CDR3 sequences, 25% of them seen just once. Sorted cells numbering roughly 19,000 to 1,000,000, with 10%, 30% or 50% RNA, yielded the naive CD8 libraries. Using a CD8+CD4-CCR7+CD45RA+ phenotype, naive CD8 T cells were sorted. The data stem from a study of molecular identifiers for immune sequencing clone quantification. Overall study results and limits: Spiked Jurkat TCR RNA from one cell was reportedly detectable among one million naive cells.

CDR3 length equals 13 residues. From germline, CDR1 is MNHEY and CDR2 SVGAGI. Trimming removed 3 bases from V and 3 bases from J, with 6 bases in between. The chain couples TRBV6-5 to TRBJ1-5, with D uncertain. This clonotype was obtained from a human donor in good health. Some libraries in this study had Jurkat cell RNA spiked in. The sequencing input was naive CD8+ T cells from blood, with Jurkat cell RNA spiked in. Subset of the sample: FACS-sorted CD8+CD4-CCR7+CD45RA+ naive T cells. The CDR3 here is CASSYRYNQPQHF. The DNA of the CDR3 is TGTGCCAGCAGTTATCGGTACAATCAGCCCCAGCATTTT.